This T cell receptor beta chain was sequenced during a study of blood T cell repertoires in COVID-19. In the study overall: Samples representing acute and convalescent COVID-19 were sourced from the United States, Italy and Spain. In each case, the material was cDNA or gDNA derived from T cells, B-cell-depleted T cells, or PBMCs.

In the original analysis: Quantification of nucleated cells was approximated via reference gene primer amplification. Sequencing was performed with immunoSEQ multiplex PCR; in TCRdb, only in-frame clones are kept and a portion is missing. The D gene and trimming were derived from the DNA, and the V and J assignments and clone size from that table. The table lists about 200,000 clones, under 90% of them singletons. Germline loops: CDR1 KGHDR, CDR2 SFDVKD. CDR3 size: 17 residues. The V end was cut by 5 bases, the J end by 4 bases, with 19 bases between. This TCR was recovered from a man between 60 and 75 years old with acute or convalescent COVID-19. The source material was peripheral blood. This rearrangement joins TRBV24-1 to TRBJ1-4; perhaps TRBD1 as D (6 bases). CDR3 in amino acids: CATSGHHCRGFNEKLFF. The CDR3 DNA reads as TGTGCCACCAGTGGTCACCACTGCAGGGGATTTAATGAAAAACTGTTTTTT.